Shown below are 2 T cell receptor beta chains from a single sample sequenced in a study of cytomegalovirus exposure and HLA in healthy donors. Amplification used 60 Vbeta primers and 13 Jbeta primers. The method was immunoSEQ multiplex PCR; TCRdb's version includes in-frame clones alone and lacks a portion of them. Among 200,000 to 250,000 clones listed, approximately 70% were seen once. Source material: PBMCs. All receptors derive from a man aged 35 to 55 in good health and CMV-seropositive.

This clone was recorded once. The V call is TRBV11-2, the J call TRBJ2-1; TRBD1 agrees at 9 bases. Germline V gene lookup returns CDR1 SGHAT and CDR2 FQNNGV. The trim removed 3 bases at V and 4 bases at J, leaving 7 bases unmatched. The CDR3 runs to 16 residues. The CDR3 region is CASSLGGTGIYNEQFF. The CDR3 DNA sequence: TGTGCCAGCAGCTTGGGTGGGACAGGGATATACAATGAGCAGTTCTTC. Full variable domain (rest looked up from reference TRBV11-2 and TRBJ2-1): EAGVAQSPRYKIIEKRQSVAFWCNPISGHATLYWYQQILGQGPKLLIQFQNNGVVDDSQLPKDRFSAERLKGVDSTLKIQPAKLEDSAVYLCASSLGGTGIYNEQFFGPGTRLTVL.

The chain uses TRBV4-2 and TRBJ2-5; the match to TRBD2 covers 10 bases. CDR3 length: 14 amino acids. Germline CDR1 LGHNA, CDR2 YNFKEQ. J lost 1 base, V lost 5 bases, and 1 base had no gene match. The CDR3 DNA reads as TGTGCCAGCAGCAGCGGGGGGGCCCAAGAGACCCAGTACTTC. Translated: CASSSGGAQETQYF.